Listed below are T cell receptor beta chains from one sample, sequenced in a study of T cell responses to AZD1222 COVID-19 vaccine. This table comes from immunoSEQ multiplex PCR, and its TCRdb copy is limited to in-frame clones, with some not included. This sample has around 100,000 clones, with approximately 90% found just once. This specimen consisted of peripheral blood, obtained on day 0 of AZD1222 vaccination. These receptors were taken from an adult in good health. The CDR3 runs from the conserved cysteine through the conserved F or W. Each record gives: clone size, V gene, D gene, J gene, CDR3 DNA, CDR3 protein. The D gene is left open where the match is weak. Not every row has a clone size; where given, it reads once, few, many or a size class.

NA	TRBV5-1	NA	TRBJ2-7	TGCGCCAGCAGCTCGCCGGGTACCGGCGAGCAGTACTTC	CASSSPGTGEQYF
NA	TRBV4-1	NA	TRBJ2-2	TGCGCCAGCAGCCAAGATTGGTCGAGAGGGGTCGGGGAGCTGTTTTTT	CASSQDWSRGVGELFF
few	TRBV28	TRBD1	TRBJ2-7	TGTGCCAGCAGTCCGTACTTACAGGGGCAGGGCTACGAGCAGTACTTC	CASSPYLQGQGYEQYF
once	TRBV24-1	TRBD1	TRBJ1-2	TGTGCCACCAGTGATCCCCGGACAGGGGCTAATGGCTACACCTTC	CATSDPRTGANGYTF
NA	TRBV10-3	TRBD2	TRBJ2-1	TGTGCCATCAACGGTACTAGCGGGGCATACAATGAGCAGTTCTTC	CAINGTSGAYNEQFF
NA	TRBV2	TRBD1	TRBJ1-4	TGTGCCAGCAGTGAAAGGGGGCAACTGTTTTTT	CASSERGQLFF
NA	TRBV27	NA	TRBJ1-5	TGTGCCAGCAGGGCGGAGGGGAGTCCGAGCAATCAGCCCCAGCATTTT	CASRAEGSPSNQPQHF
NA	TRBV6-5	NA	TRBJ1-1	TGTGCCAGCAAGAGGGGGACGAACACTGAAGCTTTCTTT	CASKRGTNTEAFF
NA	TRBV7-2	TRBD1	TRBJ1-3	TGTGCCAGCAGCTTAAAGGACAGGGTGAACACCATATATTTT	CASSLKDRVNTIYF
NA	TRBV6-2/TRBV6-3	TRBD2	TRBJ2-3	TGTGCCAGCAGTGATCCCGGGACTAGCGCAGATACGCAGTATTTT	CASSDPGTSADTQYF
NA	TRBV27	NA	TRBJ2-7	TGTGCCAGCAGCGGGGTGGGCAGCTCCTACGAGCAGTACTTC	CASSGVGSSYEQYF
NA	TRBV27	TRBD2	TRBJ2-5	TGTGCCAGCGGAACACTAGCGGGGGAAACCTTTGAGACCCAGTACTTC	CASGTLAGETFETQYF
NA	TRBV29-1	NA	TRBJ2-7	TGCAGCGTTGATATTCGGCAGGGGAGTCTCTACGAGCAGTACTTC	CSVDIRQGSLYEQYF
NA	TRBV7-9	NA	TRBJ2-3	TGTGCCAGCAGCTTATACCAGCCCCCTTCGAATACGCAGTATTTT	CASSLYQPPSNTQYF
NA	TRBV6-5	NA	TRBJ2-7	TGTGCCAGCAGACTCACCACCCTCCTCTCCTACGAGCAGTACTTC	CASRLTTLLSYEQYF
NA	TRBV7-3	NA	TRBJ2-6	TGTGCCAGCAGCTTAATGGGCGGACCGCCAACCGTCTCTGGGGCCAACGTCCTGACTTTC	CASSLMGGPPTVSGANVLTF
NA	TRBV27	TRBD1	TRBJ1-5	TGTGCCAGCAGTTTATCCGGGACAGCTCATCAGCCCCAGCATTTT	CASSLSGTAHQPQHF
few	TRBV5-5	NA	TRBJ1-6	TGTGCCAGCAGCTTAAGACTTTTTGGAAATTCACCCCTCCACTTT	CASSLRLFGNSPLHF
NA	TRBV28	TRBD1	TRBJ1-5	TGTGCCAGCAATCGTAACAGGGGAAGCAATCAGCCCCAGCATTTT	CASNRNRGSNQPQHF
once	TRBV4-2	NA	TRBJ1-1	TGTGCCAGCAGCCAAGAGGGCCGGGGAAGGGTGAACACTGAAGCTTTCTTT	CASSQEGRGRVNTEAFF
NA	TRBV5-1	TRBD1	TRBJ1-2	TGCGCCAGCAGCCAGGGACAGAGTGGCTATGGCTACACCTTC	CASSQGQSGYGYTF
few	TRBV5-1	NA	TRBJ2-3	TGCGCCAGCAGTCCTGTTGGTCGAGAGACAGATACGCAGTATTTT	CASSPVGRETDTQYF
NA	TRBV3-1/TRBV3-2	NA	TRBJ2-7	TGTGCCAGCAGCCAAGGTACAATCTACGAGCAGTACTTC	CASSQGTIYEQYF
once	TRBV28	NA	TRBJ1-2	TGTGCCAGCAGTTTACTCGAGGGTGGGGCCTCCGATGGCTACACCTTC	CASSLLEGGASDGYTF
NA	TRBV24-1	NA	TRBJ2-1	TGTGCCACCAGTGATTTCGGCCAGGGCAATGAGCAGTTCTTC	CATSDFGQGNEQFF
NA	TRBV7-9	TRBD2	TRBJ2-7	TGTGCCAGCAGCTTTCATAGCGGGGGGGCCTACGAGCAGTACTTC	CASSFHSGGAYEQYF
NA	TRBV15	NA	TRBJ2-1	TGTGCCACCAGCAGAGACAGGGCCAATGAGCAGTTCTTC	CATSRDRANEQFF
NA	TRBV19	TRBD1	TRBJ1-1	TGTGCCAGTAGCCGACAGGGATCGAACACTGAAGCTTTCTTT	CASSRQGSNTEAFF
NA	TRBV7-2	NA	TRBJ2-7	TGTGCCAGCAGCTTATGGGCCGATTCCCAGCAGTACTTC	CASSLWADSQQYF
NA	TRBV2	NA	TRBJ1-6	TGTGCCAGCTCGCTTACCCTACCCCGGTTCGTTAATTCACCCCTCCACTTT	CASSLTLPRFVNSPLHF
NA	TRBV10-3	NA	TRBJ1-6	TGTGCCATCAGTGAGCATCCCCCAGGGCGCGGACCCCTCCACTTT	CAISEHPPGRGPLHF
few	TRBV3-1/TRBV3-2	NA	TRBJ1-2	TGTGCCAGCAGCCAAGGATCACCCTCTTATGGCTACACCTTC	CASSQGSPSYGYTF
NA	TRBV10-3	NA	TRBJ1-2	TGTGCCATCAGTGTTCCGGGGAACTATGGCTACACCTTC	CAISVPGNYGYTF
NA	TRBV3-1/TRBV3-2	NA	TRBJ1-2	TGTGCCAGCAGCCCGGACGGGAACTATGGCTACACCTTC	CASSPDGNYGYTF
NA	TRBV4-2	NA	TRBJ1-2	TGTGCCAGCAGCCAGGGCAGGGAGTATGGCTACACCTTC	CASSQGREYGYTF
NA	TRBV7-8	TRBD1	TRBJ2-1	TGTGCCAGCAGCCCCGGGACAGGGGGGAATGAGCAGTTCTTC	CASSPGTGGNEQFF
NA	TRBV10-3	TRBD1	TRBJ2-6	TGTGCCATCAGGACAGGGGGCGCCTACGGGGCCAACGTCCTGACTTTC	CAIRTGGAYGANVLTF
once	TRBV19	TRBD1	TRBJ1-2	TGTGCCAGTAGTATCAGGACAGGGGCACCTAACTATGGCTACACCTTC	CASSIRTGAPNYGYTF
NA	TRBV3-1/TRBV3-2	NA	TRBJ1-2	TGTGCCAGCAGCCGCAGAGAGGTGGCAAGAGATGGCTACACCTTC	CASSRREVARDGYTF
NA	TRBV5-3	NA	TRBJ1-5	TGTGCCAGAAGCTTGGGAGACCAGCCCCAGCATTTT	CARSLGDQPQHF
NA	TRBV28	TRBD1	TRBJ2-7	TGTGCCAGCAGCCCGGACAGGGTCCACGAGCAGTACTTC	CASSPDRVHEQYF
NA	TRBV19	NA	TRBJ2-7	TGTGCCAGTAGTATAGCAAAAGGAGGCGAGCAGTACTTC	CASSIAKGGEQYF
NA	TRBV7-6	NA	TRBJ2-2	TGTGCCAGCAGCATGGGTCAGGGAGGCGCCGGGGAGCTGTTTTTT	CASSMGQGGAGELFF
NA	TRBV7-9	NA	TRBJ1-1	TGTGCCAGCAGGGTGTATACTGAAGCTTTCTTT	CASRVYTEAFF
once	TRBV18	NA	TRBJ1-1	TGTGCCAGCTCAGACCGAAAAACTACGGGGTCTCTCACTGAAGCTTTCTTT	CASSDRKTTGSLTEAFF
NA	TRBV5-8	TRBD1	TRBJ2-1	TGTGCCAGCAGCATGGGGACAGGGAAAGCCGAGGGGGAGCAGTTCTTC	CASSMGTGKAEGEQFF
NA	TRBV2	TRBD1	TRBJ1-2	TGTGCCAGCAGCAGACAGGGGAGCGTCTATGGCTACACCTTC	CASSRQGSVYGYTF